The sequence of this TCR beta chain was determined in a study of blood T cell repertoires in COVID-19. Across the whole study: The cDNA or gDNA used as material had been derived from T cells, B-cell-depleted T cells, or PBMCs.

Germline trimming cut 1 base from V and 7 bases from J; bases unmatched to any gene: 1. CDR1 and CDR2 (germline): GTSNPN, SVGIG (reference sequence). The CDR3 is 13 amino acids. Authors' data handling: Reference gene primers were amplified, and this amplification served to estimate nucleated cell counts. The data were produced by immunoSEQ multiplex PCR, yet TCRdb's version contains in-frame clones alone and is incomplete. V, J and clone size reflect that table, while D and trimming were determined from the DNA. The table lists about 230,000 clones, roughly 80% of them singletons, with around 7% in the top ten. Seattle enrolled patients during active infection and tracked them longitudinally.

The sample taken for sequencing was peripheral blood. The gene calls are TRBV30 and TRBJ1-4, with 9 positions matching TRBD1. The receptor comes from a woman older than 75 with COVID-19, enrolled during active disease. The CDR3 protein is CAWSGQGGEKLFF. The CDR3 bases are TGTGCCTGGAGTGGACAGGGGGGTGAAAAACTGTTTTTT.